The T cell receptor (beta chain) described here comes from a study of T cells after posttransplantation cyclophosphamide. This clone was observed a handful of times. The target antigen is unknown. Study results and limitations: Skin or GI-infiltrating T cells shared few TRB sequences with blood.

V lost 6 bases and J lost 4, with 12 bases in between. This CDR3 is 13 amino acids long. The V gene's germline CDR1 is SNHLY and CDR2 FYNNEI. This table comes from immunoSEQ multiplex PCR, and its TCRdb copy is limited to in-frame clones, with some not included. The table shows approximately 2,800 clones, with 85% to 90% occurring only once. The TCR sequence derives from a woman aged 45-65 years in good health and a related stem cell transplant donor. V is TRBV2 and J is TRBJ1-2; D is ambiguous. Sequencing used CD8+ T cells sorted from PBMCs. CDR3 protein: CASRQPEPYGYTF. The CDR3 DNA reads TGTGCCAGCAGACAGCCTGAACCCTATGGCTACACCTTC.